The 24 T cell receptor beta chains in this list originate from one sample, sequenced in a study of shared clonotypes between healthy human individuals. Assay: immunoSEQ multiplex PCR; the TCRdb copy retains only in-frame clones and omits some. Of a few million clones listed, around 94% are singletons. The specimen was naive CD4+ T cells sorted from blood. Subset indicated: CD45RA+ positively selected. These receptors originate from a man younger than 30 in good health.

For this clone: Other DNA sequences in the sample encode the same CDR3. The rearrangement uses TRBV5-1 and TRBJ2-3; D is tentatively TRBD1 or TRBD2 (6 bases each). Germline CDR1 and CDR2: SGHRS and YFSETQ. The CDR3 covers 15 residues. Trimming removed 0 bases from V and 4 bases from J, with 12 bases in between. The CDR3 is CASSLAGGAADTQYF. CDR3 bases: TGCGCCAGCAGCTTGGCCGGGGGCGCCGCAGATACGCAGTATTTT.

The V call is TRBV6-5, the J call TRBJ2-5; TRBD2 matches at 7 bases. CDR3 length: 14 amino acids. With V trimmed by 7 bases and J by 4 bases, 9 bases remained unmatched. CDR1 and CDR2 from the germline V gene are MNHEY and SVGAGI. CDR3 amino acids: CASKRAGETETQYF. CDR3 coding DNA: TGTGCCAGCAAAAGGGCGGGGGAGACAGAGACCCAGTACTTC.

This CDR3 is CASSRANSPLHF. The CDR3 coding sequence is TGTGCCAGCAGCCGGGCTAATTCACCCCTCCACTTT. The V call is TRBV7-2, the J call TRBJ1-6; D is ambiguous. V lost 5 bases and J lost 6, with 5 bases in between. In germline, CDR1 is SGHTA, CDR2 FQGNSA. The CDR3 loop spans 12 amino acids.

This chain's CDR3 is CASSAGTSGRGTDTQYF. Here the CDR3 DNA reads TGCGCCAGCAGCGCCGGGACTAGCGGGAGAGGCACAGATACGCAGTATTTT. The genes are TRBV5-1 and TRBJ2-3, with 14 bases fitting TRBD2. V gave up 4 bases and J gave up 1 base; unmatched junction bases: 5. The CDR3 contains 17 residues. Germline V CDR1 and CDR2: SGHRS, YFSETQ.

The chain has TRBV19 and TRBJ2-3, with a tentative D call TRBD2 (6 bases). V shed 0 bases and J shed 3 bases, with 13 bases lying between them. This CDR3 region has 16 residues. Germline V gene data show CDR1 as LNHDA and CDR2 as SQIVND (reference sequence). The CDR3 spells CASSIDRGTGTDTQYF. The CDR3 nucleotides read TGTGCCAGTAGTATAGATCGGGGGACGGGGACAGATACGCAGTATTTT.

The chain couples TRBV5-4 to TRBJ1-1; TRBD1 might be the D (5 bases). Germline-derived CDR1 and CDR2 are SGHNT and YYREEE (reference sequence). CDR3 length: 15 amino acids. Trimming removed 4 bases from V and 6 bases from J, with 19 bases in between. The CDR3 coding sequence is TGTGCCAGCAGCCCGGTGGGACGGACCTTCGCTGAAGCTTTCTTT. This encodes CASSPVGRTFAEAFF.

This chain links TRBV5-5 with TRBJ1-6; TRBD1 is a possible D gene (6 bases). V dropped 0 bases and J dropped 7 bases, with 14 bases sitting between them. This CDR3 region has 16 residues. Germline V gene lookup returns CDR1 SGHKS and CDR2 YYEKEE (reference sequence). In DNA form, the CDR3 reads TGTGCCAGCAGCTTGGCAGGGGACGTCGGAAATTCACCCCTCCACTTT. This gives the protein CASSLAGDVGNSPLHF.

The rearrangement links TRBV7-8 to TRBJ2-2, with TRBD2 matching 7 bases. Trimming removed 1 base from V and 4 bases from J; junction bases left unmatched: 6. The CDR3 extends over 16 amino acids. Germline V gene data show CDR1 as SGHVS and CDR2 as FQNEAQ. CDR3 amino acids: CASSLVGAGSTGELFF. In nucleotides, the CDR3 is TGTGCCAGCAGCTTAGTAGGAGCGGGATCCACCGGGGAGCTGTTTTTT.

The rearrangement uses TRBV13 and TRBJ2-2; 7 positions agree with TRBD2. CDR1 and CDR2 from the germline V gene are PRHDT and FYEKMQ (reference sequence). V dropped 6 bases and J dropped 10; count of bases not matched to a gene: 5. The CDR3 spans 12 residues. Here the CDR3 reads CASRLLAKELFF. DNA for the CDR3: TGTGCCAGCAGGCTACTAGCGAAGGAGCTGTTTTTT.

This clone was found once. The chain carries TRBV7-2 and TRBJ1-1; D gene unclear. The CDR3 length is 13 residues. Germline CDR1 is SGHTA and CDR2 is FQGNSA. The V gene lost 8 bases and the J gene lost 5 bases, with 15 bases spanning the gap. The CDR3 spells CASLPYSRTEAFF. As DNA, the CDR3 is TGTGCCAGCCTACCTTACAGTAGGACTGAAGCTTTCTTT. Looking up the rest from reference TRBV7-2 and TRBJ1-1 gives the full variable domain: GAGVSQSPSNKVTEKGKDVELRCDPISGHTALYWYRQSLGQGLEFLIYFQGNSAPDKSGLPSDRFSAERTGGSVSTLTIQRTQQEDSAVYLCASLPYSRTEAFFGQGTRLTVV.

This chain connects TRBV10-3 to TRBJ1-6; 9 nucleotides align to TRBD1. V shed 3 bases and J 9 bases; nucleotides not matched to a gene: 6. Looked up from germline, CDR1 is ENHRY and CDR2 is SYGVKD. The CDR3 has 15 amino acids. CDR3 region: CAISDLQGAGSPLHF. The CDR3 nucleotides are TGTGCCATCAGTGACTTACAGGGGGCGGGTTCACCCCTCCACTTT.

The chain combines TRBV28 with TRBJ2-7; tentatively, D is TRBD2 (5 bases). Germline-derived CDR1 and CDR2 are MDHEN and SYDVKM. The length of the CDR3 is 14 residues. Trimming stripped 5 bases from V and 5 bases from J, with 16 bases between. CDR3 in amino acids: CASSSGGVGDEQYF. The CDR3, as DNA: TGTGCCAGCAGTAGCGGTGGGGTCGGGGACGAGCAGTACTTC.

Concerning this clone itself: This sample includes further DNA sequences coding for the same CDR3. The CDR3 DNA reads TGTGCCAGCGGGGAGACCCAGTACTTC. This gives the protein CASGETQYF. V gene TRBV3-1 (or the pseudogene TRBV3-2) combines with J gene TRBJ2-5; unclear D gene. This CDR3 comprises 9 residues. With 8 bases removed from V and 5 bases from J, the gap between germline ends came to 3 bases. CDR1 LGHDT and CDR2 YNNKEL come from the germline V gene (reference sequence).

The V and J genes are TRBV5-4 and TRBJ2-5; 12 positions match TRBD2. The CDR3 length is 14 residues. The V segment lost 3 bases and the J segment 6 bases; nucleotides outside the gene matches: 3. Germline V lookup: CDR1 SGHNT, CDR2 YYREEE (reference sequence). The CDR3 nucleotides read TGTGCCAGCAGCTCGACTAGCGGGAGTCAGACCCAGTACTTC. This gives the protein CASSSTSGSQTQYF.

This chain uses TRBV27 with TRBJ1-5, with a possible D match to TRBD1 (5 bases). The CDR3 has 20 amino acids. CDR1 is MNHEY and CDR2 is SMNVEV in the germline V gene (reference sequence). V was pared by 2 bases and J by 0 bases, with 23 bases between. For the CDR3, the DNA is TGTGCCAGCAGTTTAAGGTCACCAGGAACCTTAAGGGGTAGCAATCAGCCCCAGCATTTT. This sequence encodes CASSLRSPGTLRGSNQPQHF.

V usage is TRBV5-5 and J usage is TRBJ1-5, with TRBD1 as a possible D gene (6 bases). This CDR3 region has 13 residues. The V end was cut by 1 base, the J end by 5 bases, with 7 bases between. From germline, CDR1 is SGHKS and CDR2 YYEKEE (reference sequence). The CDR3 is CASSLTGYQPQHF. The CDR3 region has the DNA TGTGCCAGCAGCTTGACAGGGTATCAGCCCCAGCATTTT.

This clone was seen just once. This chain connects TRBV10-3 to TRBJ2-2; D assignment may be TRBD1 or TRBD2 (5 bases each). V was trimmed by 10 bases and J by 3 bases, leaving 18 bases between them. This CDR3 is built from 15 residues. Germline V gene data show CDR1 as ENHRY and CDR2 as SYGVKD. In DNA form, the CDR3 reads TGTGCCAGCGGCCCGGGACCCGGGGACACCGGGGAGCTGTTTTTT. Its translation is CASGPGPGDTGELFF.

V usage is TRBV30 and J usage is TRBJ2-5, with D possibly TRBD2 on 6 matching bases. The V gene lost 0 bases and the J gene lost 11 bases, with 22 bases spanning the gap. The CDR3 contains 15 residues. Germline-derived CDR1 and CDR2 are GTSNPN and SVGIG (reference sequence). The CDR3 loop is CAWSVRSGWTGEQYF. The CDR3 DNA is TGTGCCTGGAGTGTACGATCGGGGTGGACGGGGGAGCAGTACTTC.

V usage is TRBV19 and J usage is TRBJ1-1; D possibly corresponds to TRBD1 (6 bases). There are 14 residues in the CDR3. The V and J ends lost 6 bases and 1 base respectively, with 12 bases between them. In germline, CDR1 is LNHDA, CDR2 SQIVND (reference sequence). In DNA form, the CDR3 reads TGTGCCAGTAGGATCGGGACACAGAACACTGAAGCTTTCTTT. It is translated as CASRIGTQNTEAFF.

V usage is TRBV7-3 and J usage is TRBJ2-1; possibly TRBD1 for D (5 bases). The germline V and J ends were trimmed by 2 bases and 2 bases, with 10 bases remaining between them. The CDR3 has 15 residues. Per the germline V gene, CDR1 is SGHTA and CDR2 is FQGTGA. CDR3 DNA sequence: TGTGCCAGCAGCTTAGGACAAAACCCCTACAATGAGCAGTTCTTC. Residues: CASSLGQNPYNEQFF.

The CDR3 here is CASSLISAGTQYF. CDR3 DNA: TGTGCCAGCAGCTTAATTTCAGCGGGGACGCAGTATTTT. The rearrangement links TRBV7-3 to TRBJ2-3, with 7 bases that match TRBD2. The trim removed 1 base at V and 9 bases at J, leaving 4 bases unmatched. Germline loops: CDR1 SGHTA, CDR2 FQGTGA. The CDR3 extends over 13 amino acids.

J is TRBJ2-5 and V is TRBV7-9; a possible D gene is TRBD2 (7 bases). V lost 5 bases and J lost 1, with 14 bases in between. The CDR3 consists of 15 residues. Germline V lookup: CDR1 SEHNR, CDR2 FQNEAQ (reference sequence). The CDR3 is CASSLPGGPQETQYF. CDR3 bases: TGTGCCAGCAGCCTGCCCGGGGGGCCCCAAGAGACCCAGTACTTC.

This rearrangement joins TRBV5-1 to TRBJ2-5, with 12 bases that match TRBD1. Judging by the DNA end, TRBJ2-7 fits better; the J call may be wrong. This CDR3 region has 17 residues. Germline V gives CDR1 SGHRS, CDR2 YFSETQ. The CDR3, as DNA: TGCGCCAGCAGCTTGGACCCCCCGGGACAGGGGGCTTCCGAGCAGTACTTC. Protein sequence: CASSLDPPGQGASEQYF.

The chain is built from TRBV19 and TRBJ1-5; 7 bases line up with TRBD1. The V gene end was trimmed by 9 bases and the J gene end by 3 bases; junction bases not matched to a gene: 8. Germline loops: CDR1 LNHDA, CDR2 SQIVND (reference sequence). CDR3 length: 14 amino acids. In DNA, the CDR3 is TGTGCCAGCTACAGGGGACAGTTCAATCAGCCCCAGCATTTT. Its protein is CASYRGQFNQPQHF.